A selection of T cell receptor beta chains follows, all from one sample in a study of cytotoxic CD8 clonotypes in ibrutinib-treated CLL. Profiled with immunoSEQ multiplex PCR; TCRdb holds only in-frame clones, not every one. The top ten hold approximately 7% of the sample, which has approximately 330,000 clones, roughly 85% seen once. This sample comprised PBMCs, obtained before ibrutinib treatment. These TCRs come from a human donor with chronic lymphocytic leukemia. Each CDR3 is given with its conserved first and last residue. The order of the fields is J gene, V gene, clone size, D gene, CDR3 DNA, CDR3 protein. A D gene is named only where the DNA matches it firmly. Some rows mark clone size as missing; the rest say once, few, many or name a class of expanded clone.

TRBJ1-1	TRBV7-3	few	-	TGTGCCAGCAGTGAGGACGGATACACTGAAGCTTTCTTT	CASSEDGYTEAFF
TRBJ2-7	TRBV6-1	-	-	TGTGCCAGCAGAGTTAACTACGAGCAGTACTTC	CASRVNYEQYF
TRBJ2-1	TRBV29-1	-	-	TGCAGCGTTGATGAACTAGTCAATGAGCAGTTCTTC	CSVDELVNEQFF
TRBJ1-5	TRBV5-6	-	-	TGTGCCAGCAGCTACGGTAATCAGCCCCAGCATTTT	CASSYGNQPQHF
TRBJ2-1	TRBV4-3	-	-	TGCGCCAGCAGCCAAGATGGCGGCGGAGTCTACAATGAGCAGTTCTTC	CASSQDGGGVYNEQFF
TRBJ2-1	TRBV6-5	-	TRBD2	TGTGCCAGCAGACCCATAGCGGGAGGGAAGGATGAGCAGTTCTTC	CASRPIAGGKDEQFF
TRBJ2-2	TRBV14	-	-	TGTGCCAGCAGCCGTACACCATCTAGAACCGGGGAGCTGTTTTTT	CASSRTPSRTGELFF
TRBJ2-7	TRBV19	-	TRBD2	TGTGCCAGTAGTCCCGGACTAGGGACCTACGAGCAGTACTTC	CASSPGLGTYEQYF
TRBJ2-4	TRBV5-6	-	-	TGTGCCAGCAGCTTATACAGGGCGGGCAAAAACATTCAGTACTTC	CASSLYRAGKNIQYF
TRBJ2-3	TRBV30	-	-	TGTGCCTGGAGATTAAGGTGGGATACGCAGTATTTT	CAWRLRWDTQYF
TRBJ2-7	TRBV15	-	-	TGTGCCACCAGCAGGGACGCCTTCTACGAGCAGTACTTC	CATSRDAFYEQYF
TRBJ2-3	TRBV28	-	-	TGTGCCAGCAGCTCCCCACCTAGCGGCACAGATACGCAGTATTTT	CASSSPPSGTDTQYF
TRBJ2-3	TRBV5-1	-	-	TGCGCCAGCAGCTTGGGCAGCCGAGGCACAGATACGCAGTATTTT	CASSLGSRGTDTQYF
TRBJ2-7	TRBV6-1	-	TRBD2	TGTGCCAGCAGCTCCGGTAGCGGGGGCAATTACGAGCAGTACTTC	CASSSGSGGNYEQYF
TRBJ2-7	TRBV6-5	few	-	TGTGCCAGCAGTTACTCGGGGCAGTCCTACGAGCAGTACTTC	CASSYSGQSYEQYF
TRBJ2-1	TRBV19	-	TRBD2	TGTGCCAGTAGTATTCGCGGGAGAGGAGAGCAGTTCTTC	CASSIRGRGEQFF
TRBJ2-7	TRBV5-1	-	-	TGCGCCAGCAGCTTGGGTACGGACTCCTACGAGCAGTACTTC	CASSLGTDSYEQYF
TRBJ2-7	TRBV6-5	-	-	TGTGCCAGCAGCCAATTAGGGGGGAACTACGAGCAGTACTTC	CASSQLGGNYEQYF
TRBJ2-3	TRBV11-2	-	TRBD2	TGTGCCAGCAGCTGGGGGCTAGCGGGAGAGTCGCAGTATTTT	CASSWGLAGESQYF
TRBJ2-5	TRBV28	-	-	TGTGCCAGCAGTTTTAATATCCAGGATAACCAAGAGACCCAGTACTTC	CASSFNIQDNQETQYF
TRBJ2-1	TRBV27	-	TRBD2	TGTGCCAGCAGTTACTGGCGGGGAGGGTTAATCAATGAGCAGTTCTTC	CASSYWRGGLINEQFF
TRBJ2-5	TRBV11-3	-	TRBD2	TGTGCCAGCAGCCCAGGGACTAGCGGGAGGTACGAGACCCAGTACTTC	CASSPGTSGRYETQYF
TRBJ1-2	TRBV6-5	once	TRBD1	TGTGCCAGCAGTTACAAACCGACAGGGGCTTATGGCTACACCTTC	CASSYKPTGAYGYTF
TRBJ2-1	TRBV25-1	-	-	TGTGCCAGCAGCAGAACCGGGATCGTTTACAATGAGCAGTTCTTC	CASSRTGIVYNEQFF
TRBJ2-7	TRBV7-3	-	-	TGTGCCAGCAGCTTAGTATCGCTGGCGACGGTGAAAGAGCAGTACTTC	CASSLVSLATVKEQYF
TRBJ2-5	TRBV4-2	-	-	TGTGCCAGCAGCCAAGATTGGGACGGGCTCCAAGAGACCCAGTACTTC	CASSQDWDGLQETQYF
TRBJ1-5	TRBV27	-	-	TGTGCCAGCAGTTTATCCTGGGGCGGCCAGCCCCAGCATTTT	CASSLSWGGQPQHF
TRBJ1-2	TRBV19	-	TRBD1	TGTGCCAGTAGTGCGCGGACAGGGTCCGAGGTGGCCGGCTACACCTTC	CASSARTGSEVAGYTF
TRBJ2-2	TRBV7-7	-	-	TGTGCTAGCAGCCCCATCTTCGGGTCCGGGGAGCTGTTTTTT	CASSPIFGSGELFF
TRBJ2-3	TRBV5-1	-	TRBD2	TGCGCCAGCAGCTTGGCCTTTTCTAGCGGAAGCACAGATACGCAGTATTTT	CASSLAFSSGSTDTQYF
TRBJ2-7	TRBV29-1	-	TRBD1	TGCAGCGTTGATTTAGGTTCTAGGACAGGGCTCCACGAGCAGTACTTC	CSVDLGSRTGLHEQYF
TRBJ2-7	TRBV9	-	-	TGTGCCAGCAGCGTAGGAGGCCGGGTCCACGAGCAGTACTTC	CASSVGGRVHEQYF
TRBJ1-1	TRBV30	few	-	TGTGCCTGGAGTCTCAGGGACACTGAAGCTTTCTTT	CAWSLRDTEAFF
TRBJ2-1	TRBV2	-	TRBD2	TGTGCCAGCCGTAGACTAGCGGGAGTTCGGGAGCAGTTCTTC	CASRRLAGVREQFF
TRBJ2-1	TRBV7-3	once	-	TGTGCCAGCAGCTTAATTTCTGCGGACAATGAGCAGTTCTTC	CASSLISADNEQFF
TRBJ2-3	TRBV11-2	-	-	TGTGCCAGCAGCTTAGATCCTGGATCCACAGATACGCAGTATTTT	CASSLDPGSTDTQYF
TRBJ1-5	TRBV4-1	-	-	TGCGCCAGCAGCCAAGATGTCCCAGGGGAGGCGTATAGCAATCAGCCCCAGCATTTT	CASSQDVPGEAYSNQPQHF
TRBJ2-1	TRBV4-1	-	-	TGCGCCAGCAGCCAATTTCGCGGGATGATATCCTACAATGAGCAGTTCTTC	CASSQFRGMISYNEQFF
TRBJ1-1	TRBV19	-	-	TGTGCCAGTAGTACGACGACGAACACTGAAGCTTTCTTT	CASSTTTNTEAFF
TRBJ2-1	TRBV30	-	-	TGTGCCTGGAGTGTGGATCTCTCCTACAATGAGCAGTTCTTC	CAWSVDLSYNEQFF
TRBJ2-1	TRBV28	-	TRBD2	TGTGCCAGCAGTAGCGGGAGTTCGTACAATGAGCAGTTCTTC	CASSSGSSYNEQFF
TRBJ1-1	TRBV29-1	-	-	TGCAGCGTGGCCAGAATAAGTAGGGACACTGAAGCTTTCTTT	CSVARISRDTEAFF
TRBJ2-7	TRBV28	-	TRBD1	TGTGCCAGCAGGTCGGCCGGGACAGTCCCCTACGAGCAGTACTTC	CASRSAGTVPYEQYF
TRBJ1-1	TRBV5-1	-	TRBD1	TGCGCCAGCAGAGAGGGGGCGCTGGGGAACACTGAAGCTTTCTTT	CASREGALGNTEAFF
TRBJ2-3	TRBV11-3	-	-	TGTGCCAGCAGCTTAGGCAGGGCCATTGATACGCAGTATTTT	CASSLGRAIDTQYF
TRBJ1-5	TRBV7-9	-	-	TGTGCCAGCAGCCTCACGAATCAGCCCCAGCATTTT	CASSLTNQPQHF
TRBJ1-5	TRBV18	-	-	TGTGCCAGCTCACCACTTGGGGCCAGCCAGCCCCAGCATTTT	CASSPLGASQPQHF
TRBJ2-7	TRBV5-1	-	-	TGCGCCAGCAGCTTGCCAGGAAGCGACGAGCAGTACTTC	CASSLPGSDEQYF
TRBJ1-2	TRBV25-1	-	-	TGTGCCAGCAGTGAGGGACCGGGATCTAACTATGGCTACACCTTC	CASSEGPGSNYGYTF